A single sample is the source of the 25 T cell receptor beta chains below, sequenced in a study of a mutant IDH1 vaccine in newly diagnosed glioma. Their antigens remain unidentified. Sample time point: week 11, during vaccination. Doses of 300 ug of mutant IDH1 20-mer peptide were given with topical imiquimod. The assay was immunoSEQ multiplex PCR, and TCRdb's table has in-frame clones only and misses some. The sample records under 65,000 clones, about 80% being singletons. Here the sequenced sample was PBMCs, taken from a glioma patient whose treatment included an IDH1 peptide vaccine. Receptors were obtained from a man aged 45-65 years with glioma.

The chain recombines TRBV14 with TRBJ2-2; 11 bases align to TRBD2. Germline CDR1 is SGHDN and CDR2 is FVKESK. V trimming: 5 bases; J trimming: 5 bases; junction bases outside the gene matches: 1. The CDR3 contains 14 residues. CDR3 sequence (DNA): TGTGCCAGCAGCAGACTAGCGGGAACCGGGGAGCTGTTTTTT. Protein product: CASSRLAGTGELFF.

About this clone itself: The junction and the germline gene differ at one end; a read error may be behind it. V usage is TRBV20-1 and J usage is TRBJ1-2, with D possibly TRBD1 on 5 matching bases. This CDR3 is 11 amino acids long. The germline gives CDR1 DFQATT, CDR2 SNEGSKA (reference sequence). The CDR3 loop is CSARGTYGYTF. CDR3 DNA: TGCAGTGCCAGAGGGACCTATGGCTACACCTTC.

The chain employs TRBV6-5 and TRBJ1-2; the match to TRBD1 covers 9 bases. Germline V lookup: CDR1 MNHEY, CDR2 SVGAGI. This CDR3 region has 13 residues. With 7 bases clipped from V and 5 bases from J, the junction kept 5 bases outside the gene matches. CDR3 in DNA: TGTGCCAGCACCCGGGACAGGGATTATGGCTACACCTTC. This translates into CASTRDRDYGYTF.

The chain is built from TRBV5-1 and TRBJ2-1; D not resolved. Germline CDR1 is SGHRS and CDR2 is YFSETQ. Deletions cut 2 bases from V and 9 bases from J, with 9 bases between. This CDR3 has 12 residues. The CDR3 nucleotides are TGCGCCAGCAGCTTCTCGGTCAGTGAGCAGTTCTTC. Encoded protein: CASSFSVSEQFF.

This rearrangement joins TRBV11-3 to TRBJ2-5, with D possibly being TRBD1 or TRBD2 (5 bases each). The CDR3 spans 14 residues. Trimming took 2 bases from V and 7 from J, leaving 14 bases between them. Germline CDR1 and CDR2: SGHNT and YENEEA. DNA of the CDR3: TGTGCCAGCAGCTTATTGGCGGGCCAGGGGACCCAGTACTTC. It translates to CASSLLAGQGTQYF.

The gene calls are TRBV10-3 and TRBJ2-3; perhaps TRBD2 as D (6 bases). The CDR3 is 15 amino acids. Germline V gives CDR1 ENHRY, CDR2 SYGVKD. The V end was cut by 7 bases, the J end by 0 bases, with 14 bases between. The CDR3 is CAITEEGFSTDTQYF. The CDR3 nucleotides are TGTGCCATCACCGAGGAGGGGTTTAGCACAGATACGCAGTATTTT.

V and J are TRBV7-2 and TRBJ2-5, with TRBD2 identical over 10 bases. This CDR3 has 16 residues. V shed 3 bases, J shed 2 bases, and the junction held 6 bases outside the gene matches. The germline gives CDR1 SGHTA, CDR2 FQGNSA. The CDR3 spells CASSLASGGLQETQYF. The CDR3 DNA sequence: TGTGCCAGCAGCTTGGCTAGCGGGGGCCTACAAGAGACCCAGTACTTC. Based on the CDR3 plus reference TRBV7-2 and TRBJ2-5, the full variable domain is GAGVSQSPSNKVTEKGKDVELRCDPISGHTALYWYRQSLGQGLEFLIYFQGNSAPDKSGLPSDRFSAERTGGSVSTLTIQRTQQEDSAVYLCASSLASGGLQETQYFGPGTRLLVL.

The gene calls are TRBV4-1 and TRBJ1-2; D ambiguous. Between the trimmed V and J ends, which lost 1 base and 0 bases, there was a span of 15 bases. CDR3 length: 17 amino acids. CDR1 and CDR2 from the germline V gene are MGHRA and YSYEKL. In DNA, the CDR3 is TGCGCCAGCAGCCAAGGGGGTTGGGTCAGAGCTAACTATGGCTACACCTTC. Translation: CASSQGGWVRANYGYTF.

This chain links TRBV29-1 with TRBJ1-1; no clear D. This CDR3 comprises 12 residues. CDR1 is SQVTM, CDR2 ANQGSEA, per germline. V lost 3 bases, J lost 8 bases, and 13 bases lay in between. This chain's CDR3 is CSVERAPGEAFF. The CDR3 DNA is TGCAGCGTTGAGAGGGCCCCCGGGGAAGCTTTCTTT.

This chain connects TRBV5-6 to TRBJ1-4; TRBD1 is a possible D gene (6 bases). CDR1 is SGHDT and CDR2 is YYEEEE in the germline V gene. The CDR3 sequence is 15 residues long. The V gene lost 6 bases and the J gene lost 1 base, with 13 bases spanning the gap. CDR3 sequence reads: CASTDRRGTNEKLFF. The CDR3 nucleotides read TGTGCCAGCACCGACAGGAGGGGAACTAATGAAAAACTGTTTTTT.

This chain's CDR3 is CASSFSSTDTQYF. As DNA, the CDR3 is TGTGCCAGCAGCTTCTCCAGCACAGATACGCAGTATTTT. The chain links TRBV5-6 to TRBJ2-3; D not certain. The CDR3 covers 13 residues. V was pared by 2 bases and J by 0 bases, with 4 bases between. CDR1 is SGHDT, CDR2 YYEEEE, per germline. Together with reference TRBV5-6 and TRBJ2-3, the CDR3 gives the full variable domain: DAGVTQSPTHLIKTRGQQVTLRCSPKSGHDTVSWYQQALGQGPQFIFQYYEEEERQRGNFPDRFSGHQFPNYSSELNVNALLLGDSALYLCASSFSSTDTQYFGPGTRLTVL.

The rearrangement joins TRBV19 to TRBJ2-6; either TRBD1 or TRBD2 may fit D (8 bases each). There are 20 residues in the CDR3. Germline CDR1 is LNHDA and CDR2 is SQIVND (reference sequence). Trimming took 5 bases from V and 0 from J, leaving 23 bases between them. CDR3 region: CASSFSTGGTGFSGANVLTF. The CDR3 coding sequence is TGTGCCAGTAGTTTCTCGACGGGGGGGACAGGTTTCTCTGGGGCCAACGTCCTGACTTTC.

The CDR3, as DNA: TGTGCCAGCAGCCCGTGGACAGGGCGGGACAATCAGCCCCAGCATTTT. This gives the protein CASSPWTGRDNQPQHF. The chain combines TRBV21-1 with TRBJ1-5; the D call of TRBD1 is as the table states it, not checked on the DNA. TRBV21-1 is reported as a pseudogene. This CDR3 is 16 amino acids long.

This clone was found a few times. CDR3 in DNA: TGTGCCAGCAGTCTCCGGACGGCTCATGAAAAACTGTTTTTT. Its protein product is CASSLRTAHEKLFF. The chain uses TRBV6-1 and TRBJ1-4; D gene uncertain. Trimming took off 5 bases at V and 6 bases at J, with 13 bases between the two ends. Germline V CDR1 and CDR2: MNHNS, SASEGT. The CDR3 runs to 14 residues.

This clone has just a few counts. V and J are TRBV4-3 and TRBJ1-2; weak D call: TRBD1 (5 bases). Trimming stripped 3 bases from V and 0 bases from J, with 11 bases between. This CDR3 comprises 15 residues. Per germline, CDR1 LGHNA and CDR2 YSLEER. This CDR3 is CASSQGRGSNYGYTF. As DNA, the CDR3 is TGCGCCAGCAGCCAGGGGCGCGGATCTAACTATGGCTACACCTTC.

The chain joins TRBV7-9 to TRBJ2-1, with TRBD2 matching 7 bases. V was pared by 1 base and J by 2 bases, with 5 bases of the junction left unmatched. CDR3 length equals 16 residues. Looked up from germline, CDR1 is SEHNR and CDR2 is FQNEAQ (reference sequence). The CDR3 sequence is CASSLGGDYPYNEQFF. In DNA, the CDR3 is TGTGCCAGCAGCTTAGGGGGGGACTACCCCTACAATGAGCAGTTCTTC.

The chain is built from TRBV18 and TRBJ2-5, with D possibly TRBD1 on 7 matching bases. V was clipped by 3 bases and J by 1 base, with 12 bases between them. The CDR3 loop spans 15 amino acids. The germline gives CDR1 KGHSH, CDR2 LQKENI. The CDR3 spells CASSPRDSSQETQYF. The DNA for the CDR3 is TGTGCCAGCTCACCGCGGGACAGCTCCCAAGAGACCCAGTACTTC.

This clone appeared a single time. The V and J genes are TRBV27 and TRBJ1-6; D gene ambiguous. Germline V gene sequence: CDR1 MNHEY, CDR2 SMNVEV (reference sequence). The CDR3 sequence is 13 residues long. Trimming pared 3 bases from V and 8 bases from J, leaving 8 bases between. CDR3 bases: TGTGCCAGCAGTTTCCATCAAGATTCACCCCTCCACTTT. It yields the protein CASSFHQDSPLHF.

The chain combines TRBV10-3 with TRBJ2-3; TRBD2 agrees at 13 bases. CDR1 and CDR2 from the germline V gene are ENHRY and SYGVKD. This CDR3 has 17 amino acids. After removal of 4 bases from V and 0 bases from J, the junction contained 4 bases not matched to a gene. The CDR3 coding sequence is TGTGCCATCAGTGGGACTAGCGGGAGCACTAGCACAGATACGCAGTATTTT. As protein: CAISGTSGSTSTDTQYF.

The CDR3 is CASSESRGTQYF. CDR3 coding DNA: TGTGCCAGCAGCGAGTCCAGGGGGACCCAGTACTTC. This chain links TRBV2 with TRBJ2-5; D may be TRBD1 (6 bases). Germline V gene lookup returns CDR1 SNHLY and CDR2 FYNNEI. This CDR3 region has 12 residues. Trimming took 6 bases from V and 7 from J, leaving 12 bases between them.

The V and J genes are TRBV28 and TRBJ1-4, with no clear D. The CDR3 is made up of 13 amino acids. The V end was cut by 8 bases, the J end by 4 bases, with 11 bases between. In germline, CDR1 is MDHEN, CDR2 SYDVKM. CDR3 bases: TGTGCCAGCCTAAGGTCCTTTAATGAAAAACTGTTTTTT. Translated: CASLRSFNEKLFF.

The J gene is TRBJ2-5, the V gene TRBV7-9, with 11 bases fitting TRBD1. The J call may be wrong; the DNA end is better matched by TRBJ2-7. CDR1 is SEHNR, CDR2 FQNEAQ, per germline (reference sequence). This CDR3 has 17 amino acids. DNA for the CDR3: TGTGCCAGCAGCTCTGGATGGGGACAGGGGGTCTCCTACGAGCAGTACTTC. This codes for CASSSGWGQGVSYEQYF.

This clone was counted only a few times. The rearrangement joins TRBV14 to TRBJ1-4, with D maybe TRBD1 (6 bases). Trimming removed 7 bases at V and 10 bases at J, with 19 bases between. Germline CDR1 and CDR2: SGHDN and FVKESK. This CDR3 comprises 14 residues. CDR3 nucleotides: TGTGCCAGCACCCCCCTAGGGGGGGACGGAAAACTGTTTTTT. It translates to CASTPLGGDGKLFF.

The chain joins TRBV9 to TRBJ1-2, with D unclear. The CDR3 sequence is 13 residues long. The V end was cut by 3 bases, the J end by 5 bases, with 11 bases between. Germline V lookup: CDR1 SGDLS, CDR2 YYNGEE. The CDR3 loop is CASSALPGYGYTF. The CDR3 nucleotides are TGTGCCAGCAGCGCCCTCCCTGGATATGGCTACACCTTC.

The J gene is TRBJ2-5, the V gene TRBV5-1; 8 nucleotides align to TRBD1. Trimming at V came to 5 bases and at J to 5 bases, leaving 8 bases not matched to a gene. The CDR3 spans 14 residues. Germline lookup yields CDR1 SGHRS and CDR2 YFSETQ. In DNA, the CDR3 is TGCGCCAGCAGTTTATACAACAGGGGGGAGACCCAGTACTTC. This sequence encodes CASSLYNRGETQYF.